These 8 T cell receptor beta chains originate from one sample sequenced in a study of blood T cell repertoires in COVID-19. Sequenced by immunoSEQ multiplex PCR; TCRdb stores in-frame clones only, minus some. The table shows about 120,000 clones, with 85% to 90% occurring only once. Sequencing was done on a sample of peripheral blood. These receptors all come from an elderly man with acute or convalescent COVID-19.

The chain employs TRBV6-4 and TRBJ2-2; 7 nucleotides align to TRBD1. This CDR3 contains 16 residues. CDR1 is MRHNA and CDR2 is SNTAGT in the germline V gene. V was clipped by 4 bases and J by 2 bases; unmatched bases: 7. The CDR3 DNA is TGTGCCAGCAGTGCCAGACAGGGAACCAACACCGGGGAGCTGTTTTTT. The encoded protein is CASSARQGTNTGELFF.

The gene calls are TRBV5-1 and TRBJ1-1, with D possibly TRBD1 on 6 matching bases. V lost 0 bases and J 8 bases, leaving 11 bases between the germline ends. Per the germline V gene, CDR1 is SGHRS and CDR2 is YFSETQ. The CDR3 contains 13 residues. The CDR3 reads CASSLALTGEAFF. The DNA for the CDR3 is TGCGCCAGCAGCTTGGCCCTAACAGGGGAAGCTTTCTTT.

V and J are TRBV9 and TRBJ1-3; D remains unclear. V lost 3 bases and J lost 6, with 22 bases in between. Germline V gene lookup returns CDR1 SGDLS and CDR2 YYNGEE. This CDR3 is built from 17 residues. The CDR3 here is CASSGRATGTGENTIYF. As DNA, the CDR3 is TGTGCCAGCAGCGGGAGAGCGACCGGTACCGGTGAAAACACCATATATTTT.

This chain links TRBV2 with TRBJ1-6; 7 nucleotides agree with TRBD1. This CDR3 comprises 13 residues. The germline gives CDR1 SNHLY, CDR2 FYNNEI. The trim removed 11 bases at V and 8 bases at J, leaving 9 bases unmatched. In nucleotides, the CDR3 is TGTGCCCAGGGGGGCCTCGCAGATTCACCCCTCCACTTT. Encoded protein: CAQGGLADSPLHF.

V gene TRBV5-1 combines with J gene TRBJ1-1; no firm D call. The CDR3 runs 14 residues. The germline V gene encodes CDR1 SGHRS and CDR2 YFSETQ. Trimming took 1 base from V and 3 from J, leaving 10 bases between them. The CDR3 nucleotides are TGCGCCAGCAGCTTGTCCGGGGAATACACTGAAGCTTTCTTT. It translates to CASSLSGEYTEAFF.

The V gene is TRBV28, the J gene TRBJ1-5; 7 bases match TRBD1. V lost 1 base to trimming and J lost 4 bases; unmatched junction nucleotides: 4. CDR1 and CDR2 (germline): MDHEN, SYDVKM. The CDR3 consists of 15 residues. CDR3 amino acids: CASSLSNRGNQPQHF. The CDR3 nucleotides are TGTGCCAGCAGTTTATCAAACAGGGGTAATCAGCCCCAGCATTTT. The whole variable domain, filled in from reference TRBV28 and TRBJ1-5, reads DVKVTQSSRYLVKRTGEKVFLECVQDMDHENMFWYRQDPGLGLRLIYFSYDVKMKEKGDIPEGYSVSREKKERFSLILESASTNQTSMYLCASSLSNRGNQPQHFGDGTRLSIL.

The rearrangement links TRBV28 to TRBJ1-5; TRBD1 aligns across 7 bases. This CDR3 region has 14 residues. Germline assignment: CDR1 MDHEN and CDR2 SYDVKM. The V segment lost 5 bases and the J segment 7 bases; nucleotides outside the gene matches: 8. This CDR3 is CASSTTGVRQPQHF. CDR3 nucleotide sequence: TGTGCCAGCAGTACCACAGGGGTTCGGCAGCCCCAGCATTTT.

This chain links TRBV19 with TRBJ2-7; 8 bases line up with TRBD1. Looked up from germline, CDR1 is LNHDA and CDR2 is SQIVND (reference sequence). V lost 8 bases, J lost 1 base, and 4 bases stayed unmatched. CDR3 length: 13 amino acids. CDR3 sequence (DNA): TGTGCCAGTGGGGACAGGACATCCTACGAGCAGTACTTC. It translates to CASGDRTSYEQYF.